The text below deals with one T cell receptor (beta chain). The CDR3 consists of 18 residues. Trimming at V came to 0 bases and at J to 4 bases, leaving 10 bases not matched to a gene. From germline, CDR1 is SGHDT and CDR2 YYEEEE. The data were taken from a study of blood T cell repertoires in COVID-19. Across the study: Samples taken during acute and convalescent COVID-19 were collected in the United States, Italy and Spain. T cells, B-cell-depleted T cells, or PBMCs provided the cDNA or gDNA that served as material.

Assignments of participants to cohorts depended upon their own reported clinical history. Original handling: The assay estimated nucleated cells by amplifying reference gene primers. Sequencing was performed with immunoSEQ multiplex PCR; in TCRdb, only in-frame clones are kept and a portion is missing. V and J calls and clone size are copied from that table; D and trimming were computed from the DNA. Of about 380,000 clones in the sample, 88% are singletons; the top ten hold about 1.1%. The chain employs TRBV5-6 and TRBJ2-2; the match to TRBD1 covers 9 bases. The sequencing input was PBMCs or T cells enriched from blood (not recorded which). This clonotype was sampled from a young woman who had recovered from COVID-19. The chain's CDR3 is CASSLEQGARIRTGELFF. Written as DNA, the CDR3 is TGTGCCAGCAGCTTGGAACAGGGGGCGCGGATTCGCACCGGGGAGCTGTTTTTT.